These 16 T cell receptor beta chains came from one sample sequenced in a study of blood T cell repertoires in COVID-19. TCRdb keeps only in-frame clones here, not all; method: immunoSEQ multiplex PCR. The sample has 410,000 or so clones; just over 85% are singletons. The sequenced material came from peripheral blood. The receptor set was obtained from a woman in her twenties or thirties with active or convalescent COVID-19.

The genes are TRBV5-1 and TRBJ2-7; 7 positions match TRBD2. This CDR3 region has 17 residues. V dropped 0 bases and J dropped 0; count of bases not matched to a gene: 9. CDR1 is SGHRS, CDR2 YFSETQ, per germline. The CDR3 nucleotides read TGCGCCAGCAGCTTGGAGGGACTACAACCCTACTCCTACGAGCAGTACTTC. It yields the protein CASSLEGLQPYSYEQYF.

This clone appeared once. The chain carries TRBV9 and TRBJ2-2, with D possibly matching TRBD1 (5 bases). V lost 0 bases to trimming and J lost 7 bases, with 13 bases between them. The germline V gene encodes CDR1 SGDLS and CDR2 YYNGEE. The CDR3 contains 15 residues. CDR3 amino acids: CASSVAGQGFGELFF. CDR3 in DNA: TGTGCCAGCAGCGTAGCTGGGCAGGGATTCGGGGAGCTGTTTTTT.

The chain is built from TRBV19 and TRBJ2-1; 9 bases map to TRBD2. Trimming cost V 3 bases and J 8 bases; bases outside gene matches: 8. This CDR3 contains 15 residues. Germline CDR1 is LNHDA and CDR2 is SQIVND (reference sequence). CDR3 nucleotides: TGTGCCAGTAGTATTACGCCTAGCGGGGCAGATGAGCAGTTCTTC. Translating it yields CASSITPSGADEQFF.

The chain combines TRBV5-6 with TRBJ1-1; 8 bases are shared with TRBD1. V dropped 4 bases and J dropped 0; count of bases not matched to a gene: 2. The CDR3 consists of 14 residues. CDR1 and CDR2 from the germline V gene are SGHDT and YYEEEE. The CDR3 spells CASSRDRLNTEAFF. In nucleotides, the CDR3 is TGTGCCAGCAGCCGGGACAGGTTGAACACTGAAGCTTTCTTT. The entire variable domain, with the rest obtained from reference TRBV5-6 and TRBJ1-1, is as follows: DAGVTQSPTHLIKTRGQQVTLRCSPKSGHDTVSWYQQALGQGPQFIFQYYEEEERQRGNFPDRFSGHQFPNYSSELNVNALLLGDSALYLCASSRDRLNTEAFFGQGTRLTVV.

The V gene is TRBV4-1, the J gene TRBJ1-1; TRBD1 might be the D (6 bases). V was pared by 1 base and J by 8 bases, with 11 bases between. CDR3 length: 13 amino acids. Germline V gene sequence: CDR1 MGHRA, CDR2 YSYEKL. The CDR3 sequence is CASSQVGAVEAFF. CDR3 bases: TGCGCCAGCAGCCAAGTGGGGGCTGTGGAAGCTTTCTTT.

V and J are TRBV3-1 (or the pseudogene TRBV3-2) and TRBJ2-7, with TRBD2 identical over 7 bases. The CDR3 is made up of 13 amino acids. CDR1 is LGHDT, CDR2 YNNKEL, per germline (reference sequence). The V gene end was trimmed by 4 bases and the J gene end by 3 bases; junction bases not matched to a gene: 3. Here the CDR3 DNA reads TGTGCCAGCAGCCCCGGGACTATCTACGAGCAGTACTTC. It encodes CASSPGTIYEQYF.

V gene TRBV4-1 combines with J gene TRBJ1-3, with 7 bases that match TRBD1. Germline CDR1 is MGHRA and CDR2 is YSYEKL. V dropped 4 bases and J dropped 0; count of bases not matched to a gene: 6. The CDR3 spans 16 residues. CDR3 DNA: TGCGCCAGCAGCCTAGACAGGGCACTCTCTGGAAACACCATATATTTT. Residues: CASSLDRALSGNTIYF.

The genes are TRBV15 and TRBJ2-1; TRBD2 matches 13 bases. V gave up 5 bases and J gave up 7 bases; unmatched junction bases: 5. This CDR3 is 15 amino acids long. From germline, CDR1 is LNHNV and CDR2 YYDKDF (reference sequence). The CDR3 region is CATSPGLAGENEQFF. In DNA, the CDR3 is TGTGCCACCAGCCCTGGACTAGCGGGAGAAAATGAGCAGTTCTTC.

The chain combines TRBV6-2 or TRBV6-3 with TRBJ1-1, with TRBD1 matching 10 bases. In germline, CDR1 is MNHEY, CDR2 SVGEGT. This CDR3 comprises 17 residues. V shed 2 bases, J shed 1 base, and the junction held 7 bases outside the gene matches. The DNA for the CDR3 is TGTGCCAGCAGTTACGGAAGGGGGGACAGGGGGAACACTGAAGCTTTCTTT. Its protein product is CASSYGRGDRGNTEAFF.

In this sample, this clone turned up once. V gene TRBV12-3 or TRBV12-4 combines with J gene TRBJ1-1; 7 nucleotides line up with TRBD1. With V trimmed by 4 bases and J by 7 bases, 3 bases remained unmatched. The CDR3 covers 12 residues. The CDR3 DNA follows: TGTGCCAGCAGTTATAGGGACAGTGAAGCTTTCTTT. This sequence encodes CASSYRDSEAFF.

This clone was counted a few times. For the CDR3, the DNA is TGTGCCAGAAGACCCCTACCCGACTGTGGGAACACCGGGGAGCTGTTTTTT. Its translation: CARRPLPDCGNTGELFF. The chain employs TRBV21-1 and TRBJ2-2; the table names TRBD2, a call not compared with the DNA. TRBV21-1 is a recognized pseudogene. The CDR3 totals 17 residues.

CDR3 coding DNA: TGTGCCAGCAGCTCTCCAGGGGGCCTGGGAAACACCATATATTTT. Its protein product is CASSSPGGLGNTIYF. This chain links TRBV5-4 with TRBJ1-3, with TRBD1 identical over 8 bases. V lost 3 bases and J lost 4; bases outside the gene matches: 6. This CDR3 is built from 15 residues. CDR1 SGHNT and CDR2 YYREEE come from the germline V gene (reference sequence).

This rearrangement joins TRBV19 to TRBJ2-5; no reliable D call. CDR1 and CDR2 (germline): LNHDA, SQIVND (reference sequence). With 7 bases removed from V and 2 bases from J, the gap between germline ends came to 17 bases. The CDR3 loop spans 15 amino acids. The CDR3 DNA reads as TGTGCCAGTAAAGGTTTGTCAGCGCGACAAGAGACCCAGTACTTC. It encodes CASKGLSARQETQYF.

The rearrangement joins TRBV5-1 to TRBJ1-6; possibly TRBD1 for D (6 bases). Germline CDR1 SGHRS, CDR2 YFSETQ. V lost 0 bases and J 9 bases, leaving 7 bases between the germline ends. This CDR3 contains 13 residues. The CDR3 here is CASSLDRVSPLHF. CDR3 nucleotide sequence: TGCGCCAGCAGCTTGGACAGGGTTTCACCCCTCCACTTT. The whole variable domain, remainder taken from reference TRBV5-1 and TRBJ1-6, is KAGVTQTPRYLIKTRGQQVTLSCSPISGHRSVSWYQQTPGQGLQFLFEYFSETQRNKGNFPGRFSGRQFSNSRSEMNVSTLELGDSALYLCASSLDRVSPLHFGNGTRLTVT.

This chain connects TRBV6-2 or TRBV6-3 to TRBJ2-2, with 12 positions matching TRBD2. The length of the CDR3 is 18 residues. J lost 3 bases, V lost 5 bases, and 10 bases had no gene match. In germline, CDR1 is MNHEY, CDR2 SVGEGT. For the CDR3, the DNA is TGTGCCAGCAGTCATCCTAGCGGGAGGGCCACGGACACCGGGGAGCTGTTTTTT. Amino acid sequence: CASSHPSGRATDTGELFF.

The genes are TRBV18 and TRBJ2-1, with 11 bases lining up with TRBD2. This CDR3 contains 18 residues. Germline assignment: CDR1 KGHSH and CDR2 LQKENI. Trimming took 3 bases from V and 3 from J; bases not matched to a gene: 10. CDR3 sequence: CASSPKTSGKANYNEQFF. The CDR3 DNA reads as TGTGCCAGCTCACCCAAGACTAGCGGGAAGGCCAACTACAATGAGCAGTTCTTC. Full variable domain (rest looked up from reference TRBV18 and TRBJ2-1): NAGVMQNPRHLVRRRGQEARLRCSPMKGHSHVYWYRQLPEEGLKFMVYLQKENIIDESGMPKERFSAEFPKEGPSILRIQQVVRGDSAAYFCASSPKTSGKANYNEQFFGPGTRLTVL.